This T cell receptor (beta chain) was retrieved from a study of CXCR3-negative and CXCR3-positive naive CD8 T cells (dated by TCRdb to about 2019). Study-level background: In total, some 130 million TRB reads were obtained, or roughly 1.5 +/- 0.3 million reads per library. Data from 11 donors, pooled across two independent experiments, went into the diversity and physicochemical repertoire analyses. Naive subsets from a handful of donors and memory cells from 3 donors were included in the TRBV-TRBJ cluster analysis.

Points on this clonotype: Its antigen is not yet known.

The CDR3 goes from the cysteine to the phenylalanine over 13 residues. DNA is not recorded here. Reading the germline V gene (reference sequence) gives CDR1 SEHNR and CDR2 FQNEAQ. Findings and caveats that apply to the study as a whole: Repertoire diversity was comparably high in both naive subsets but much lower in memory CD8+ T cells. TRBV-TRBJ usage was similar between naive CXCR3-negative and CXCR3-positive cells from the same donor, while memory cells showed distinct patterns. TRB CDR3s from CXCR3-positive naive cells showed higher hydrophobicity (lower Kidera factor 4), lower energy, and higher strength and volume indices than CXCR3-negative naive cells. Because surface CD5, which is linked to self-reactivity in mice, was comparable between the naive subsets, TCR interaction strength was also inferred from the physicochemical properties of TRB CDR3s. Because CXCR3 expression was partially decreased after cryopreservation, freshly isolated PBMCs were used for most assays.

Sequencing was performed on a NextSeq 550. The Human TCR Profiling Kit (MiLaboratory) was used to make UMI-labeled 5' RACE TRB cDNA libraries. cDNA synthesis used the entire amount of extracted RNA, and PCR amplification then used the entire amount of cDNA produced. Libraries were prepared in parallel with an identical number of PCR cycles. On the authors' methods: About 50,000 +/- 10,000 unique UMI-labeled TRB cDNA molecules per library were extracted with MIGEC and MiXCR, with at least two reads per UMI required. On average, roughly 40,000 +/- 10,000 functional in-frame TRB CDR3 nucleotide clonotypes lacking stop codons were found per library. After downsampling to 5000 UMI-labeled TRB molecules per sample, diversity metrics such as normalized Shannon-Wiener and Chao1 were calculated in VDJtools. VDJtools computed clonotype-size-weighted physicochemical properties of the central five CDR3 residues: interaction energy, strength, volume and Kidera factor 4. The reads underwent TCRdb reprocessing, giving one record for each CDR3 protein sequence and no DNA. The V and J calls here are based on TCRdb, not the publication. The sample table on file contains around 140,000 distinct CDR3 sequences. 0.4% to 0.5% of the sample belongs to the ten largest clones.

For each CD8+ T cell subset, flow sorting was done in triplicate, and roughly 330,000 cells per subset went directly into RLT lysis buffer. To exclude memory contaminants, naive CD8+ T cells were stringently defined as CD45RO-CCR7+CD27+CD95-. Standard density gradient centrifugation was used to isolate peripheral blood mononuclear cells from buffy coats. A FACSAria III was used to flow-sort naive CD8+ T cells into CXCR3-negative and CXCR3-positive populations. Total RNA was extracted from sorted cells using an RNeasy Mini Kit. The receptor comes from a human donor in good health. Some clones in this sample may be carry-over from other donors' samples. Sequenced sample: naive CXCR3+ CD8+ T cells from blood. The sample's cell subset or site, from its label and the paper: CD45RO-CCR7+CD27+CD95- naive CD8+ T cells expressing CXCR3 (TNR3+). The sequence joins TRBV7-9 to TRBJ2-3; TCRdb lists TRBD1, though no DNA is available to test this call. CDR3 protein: CASSLVGGDTQYF.